The 24 T cell receptor beta chains reported below all come from one sample, sequenced in a study of neoadjuvant nivolumab and ipilimumab in lung cancer (dated by TCRdb to the early 2020s). Libraries were prepared through the immunoSEQ multiplex PCR assay. The source is immuneACCESS, and TCRdb retained only in-frame sequences with V and J called. Part of the clones is not carried over; for the studies checked, unresolved V genes explain less than half of this, and the remainder is unexplained. The sample table lists 8,800 or so clones, around three quarters of them with a count of one. The ten largest clones take up around 3% of the sample. What this sample's time point label stands for: at surgical resection after neoadjuvant nivolumab +/- ipilimumab. The material was tumor tissue, obtained after neoadjuvant nivolumab, alone or with ipilimumab, at or shortly before surgery. These receptors all stem from an adult with non-small cell lung cancer.

The V and J genes are TRBV27 and TRBJ1-2; D remains unclear. The CDR3 sequence is 13 residues long. Per germline, CDR1 MNHEY and CDR2 SMNVEV (reference sequence). Trimming left V 0 bases short and J 7 bases short, with 9 bases between. This CDR3 reads CASSLSGMGGYTF. CDR3 DNA sequence: TGTGCCAGCAGTTTATCAGGGATGGGTGGCTACACCTTC.

In this sample, this clone turned up once. Here the CDR3 reads CASSLGAAVGYEQYF. CDR3 nucleotides: TGTGCCAGCAGCTTGGGGGCTGCGGTCGGCTACGAGCAGTACTTC. The chain couples TRBV5-4 to TRBJ2-7; no clear D. Trimming took 0 bases from V and 3 from J, leaving 13 bases between them. CDR1 SGHNT and CDR2 YYREEE come from the germline V gene (reference sequence). This CDR3 comprises 15 residues.

The chain couples TRBV7-7 to TRBJ2-3; 7 bases match TRBD1. The V gene's germline CDR1 is SSHAT and CDR2 FNYEAQ (reference sequence). This CDR3 spans 19 amino acids. Trimming removed 8 bases from V and 4 bases from J; junction bases left unmatched: 24. The CDR3 DNA reads TGTGCCAGCGTCATGACCACACCAGGGACAGCCTTCGGAGCAGATACGCAGTATTTT. It yields the protein CASVMTTPGTAFGADTQYF.

About this clone: At one of its ends the junction is not consistent with the germline gene, which may arise from a read error. This rearrangement joins TRBV5-4 to TRBJ2-7; D gene unclear. This CDR3 comprises 14 residues. From germline, CDR1 is SGHNT and CDR2 YYREEE (reference sequence). CDR3 sequence (DNA): TGTGCCAGCAGCTTGGCCACCAGTTCCTACGGGCAGTACTTC. Protein sequence: CASSLATSSYGQYF.

The V call is TRBV5-4, the J call TRBJ2-3, with 13 bases that match TRBD2. The CDR3 is 16 residues long. The trim removed 4 bases at V and 2 bases at J, leaving 4 bases unmatched. The germline CDR1 and CDR2 sequences are SGHNT and YYREEE (reference sequence). Written as DNA, the CDR3 is TGTGCCAGCAGCATACTAGCGGGAGGGCCCACAGATACGCAGTATTTT. Translation: CASSILAGGPTDTQYF.

V usage is TRBV7-6 and J usage is TRBJ2-2, with 8 bases lining up with TRBD2. The V gene end was trimmed by 1 base and the J gene end by 4 bases; junction bases not matched to a gene: 8. The CDR3 totals 17 residues. Germline V CDR1 and CDR2: SGHVS, FNYEAQ. CDR3 amino acids: CASSLVAGGRVTGELFF. As DNA, the CDR3 is TGTGCCAGCAGCTTAGTGGCGGGGGGCCGGGTCACCGGGGAGCTGTTTTTT.

This rearrangement joins TRBV6-6 to TRBJ2-7; TRBD2 aligns across 7 bases. Per the germline V gene, CDR1 is MNHNY and CDR2 is SVGAGI (reference sequence). The CDR3 consists of 13 residues. The trim removed 5 bases at V and 6 bases at J, leaving 7 bases unmatched. The CDR3 region has the DNA TGTGCCAGCAGTGCGAGCGGGATTGGCGAGCAGTACTTC. Its protein product is CASSASGIGEQYF.

The chain employs TRBV30 and TRBJ2-1; no definite D call. The CDR3 length is 12 residues. The V gene's germline CDR1 is GTSNPN and CDR2 SVGIG (reference sequence). V shed 1 base and J shed 10 bases, with 11 bases lying between them. This CDR3 is CAWSDERDEQFF. For the CDR3, the DNA is TGTGCCTGGAGTGATGAGCGTGACGAGCAGTTCTTC.

Only a few counts were recorded for this clone. V gene TRBV19 combines with J gene TRBJ2-6; D may be TRBD2 (5 bases). Trimming removed 3 bases from V and 0 bases from J, with 12 bases in between. CDR3 length: 17 residues. Germline V CDR1 and CDR2: LNHDA, SQIVND (reference sequence). CDR3 loop: CASSIAGLVSGANVLTF. The CDR3 DNA is TGTGCCAGTAGTATCGCGGGCCTAGTCTCTGGGGCCAACGTCCTGACTTTC.

In this sample, this clone is medium-sized. The chain recombines TRBV25-1 with TRBJ2-7; D is perhaps TRBD1 (6 bases). Trimming stripped 1 base from V and 0 bases from J, with 10 bases between. The CDR3 is 15 residues long. Germline V gene lookup returns CDR1 MGHDK and CDR2 SYGVNS. The CDR3 DNA is TGTGCCAGCAGTGAATTCGGGACAATCTCCTACGAGCAGTACTTC. It translates to CASSEFGTISYEQYF.

This clone has a handful of counts. In DNA, the CDR3 is TGCGCCAGCAGCGCCTCACTAGCGGGAGGCTCCTACAATGAGCAGTTCTTC. Translated, it gives CASSASLAGGSYNEQFF. The gene calls are TRBV5-1 and TRBJ2-1, with TRBD2 matching over 12 bases. CDR1 is SGHRS, CDR2 YFSETQ, per germline. V gave up 4 bases and J gave up 0 bases; unmatched junction bases: 5. The CDR3 contains 17 residues.

The J gene is TRBJ2-3, the V gene TRBV4-2; D possibly corresponds to TRBD1 (6 bases). V was pared by 1 base and J by 2 bases, with 10 bases between. This CDR3 is built from 15 residues. CDR1 and CDR2 from the germline V gene are LGHNA and YNFKEQ. The CDR3 sequence is CASSQGRQVTDTQYF. CDR3 in DNA: TGTGCCAGCAGCCAAGGGAGACAGGTCACAGATACGCAGTATTTT.

This clone was recorded once. The chain combines TRBV5-1 with TRBJ2-1; D remains ambiguous. Trimming stripped 0 bases from V and 6 bases from J, with 10 bases between. This CDR3 is 14 amino acids long. Germline V gene data show CDR1 as SGHRS and CDR2 as YFSETQ. The CDR3 coding sequence is TGCGCCAGCAGCTTGGCCGGCAGCACCAATGAGCAGTTCTTC. Its translation: CASSLAGSTNEQFF.

The rearrangement links TRBV28 to TRBJ2-7, with 8 bases aligning to TRBD1. CDR3 length: 15 amino acids. Germline lookup yields CDR1 MDHEN and CDR2 SYDVKM. The ends lost 6 bases at V and 0 bases at J; junction bases unmatched: 7. In DNA form, the CDR3 reads TGTGCCAGCAGCCGGTGGACAGGGAGCTCCTACGAGCAGTACTTC. Translation: CASSRWTGSSYEQYF.

The chain employs TRBV27 and TRBJ2-7, with a tentative D call TRBD2 (6 bases). V dropped 6 bases and J dropped 0 bases, with 15 bases sitting between them. There are 15 residues in the CDR3. The germline gives CDR1 MNHEY, CDR2 SMNVEV (reference sequence). The CDR3 DNA is TGTGCCAGCAGCCCGTTCGGGGGAAGCTCCTACGAGCAGTACTTC. It encodes CASSPFGGSSYEQYF.

This sequence joins TRBV10-2 and TRBJ1-5, with D possibly being TRBD1 (5 bases). Germline values: CDR1 WSHSY, CDR2 SAAADI. The CDR3 is 15 amino acids. With 3 bases removed from V and 0 bases from J, the gap between germline ends came to 9 bases. The CDR3 coding sequence is TGCGCCAGCAGTGATCGGGGGGTTAGCAATCAGCCCCAGCATTTT. Amino acids: CASSDRGVSNQPQHF.

The genes are TRBV27 and TRBJ2-7; possible D gene TRBD2, 5 bases. The CDR3 consists of 16 residues. Germline-derived CDR1 and CDR2 are MNHEY and SMNVEV (reference sequence). V lost 3 bases and J 1 base, leaving 16 bases between the germline ends. CDR3 coding DNA: TGTGCCAGCAGTTTGAACAAAGGGAGTCGGTCCTACGAGCAGTACTTC. It translates to CASSLNKGSRSYEQYF.

This clone has only a few counts. V gene TRBV5-6 combines with J gene TRBJ2-6; TRBD1 matches 7 bases. Germline lookup yields CDR1 SGHDT and CDR2 YYEEEE. Losses at the gene ends were 6 bases for V and 1 base for J; bases not matched to a gene: 4. This CDR3 spans 15 amino acids. In DNA, the CDR3 is TGTGCCAGCAACACAGGGGTTTCTGGGGCCAACGTCCTGACTTTC. Its translation is CASNTGVSGANVLTF. The complete variable domain, with remaining parts taken from reference TRBV5-6 and TRBJ2-6, reads DAGVTQSPTHLIKTRGQQVTLRCSPKSGHDTVSWYQQALGQGPQFIFQYYEEEERQRGNFPDRFSGHQFPNYSSELNVNALLLGDSALYLCASNTGVSGANVLTFGAGSRLTVL.

This clone is a singleton in its sample. The rearrangement uses TRBV5-1 and TRBJ2-3, with a weak D call TRBD1 (5 bases). CDR3 length: 17 amino acids. The ends were cut back, 1 base at V and 2 bases at J, with 17 bases in the middle. Germline V gene sequence: CDR1 SGHRS, CDR2 YFSETQ. The CDR3 region is CASSLFKGFDTTDTQYF. The CDR3 nucleotides are TGCGCCAGCAGCTTGTTCAAGGGGTTCGATACCACAGATACGCAGTATTTT.

CDR3 sequence: CASSQGRGPYEQYF. Here the CDR3 DNA reads TGCGCCAGCAGCCAAGGCAGGGGACCCTACGAGCAGTACTTC. The V call is TRBV4-1, the J call TRBJ2-7; D is perhaps TRBD1 (6 bases). CDR3 size: 14 residues. From germline, CDR1 is MGHRA and CDR2 YSYEKL. V was pared by 1 base and J by 2 bases, with 9 bases between.

On this clone: This same CDR3 is encoded by further DNA sequences in the sample. The V call is TRBV7-6, the J call TRBJ1-1, with D perhaps TRBD1 (6 bases). The CDR3 runs 13 residues. Germline values: CDR1 SGHVS, CDR2 FNYEAQ. Trimming took 5 bases from V and 2 from J, leaving 9 bases between them. The CDR3 sequence: CASSADSNTEAFF. The CDR3 coding sequence is TGTGCCAGCAGCGCGGACAGCAACACTGAAGCTTTCTTT.

The J gene is TRBJ2-5, the V gene TRBV30; D is perhaps TRBD2 (6 bases). The CDR3 runs 15 residues. Trimming left V 3 bases short and J 5 bases short, with 19 bases between. Germline CDR1 reads GTSNPN; CDR2 reads SVGIG (reference sequence). CDR3 in DNA: TGTGCCTGGAGACGACGGAGGGGCCTAGGGGAGACCCAGTACTTC. Translation gives CAWRRRRGLGETQYF.

CDR3 region: CASSDMGEQFF. Here the CDR3 DNA reads TGTGCCAGCAGTGATATGGGGGAGCAGTTCTTC. The rearrangement joins TRBV2 to TRBJ2-1; the D is unclear. Trimming removed 3 bases at V and 10 bases at J, with 7 bases between. This CDR3 comprises 11 residues. Per germline, CDR1 SNHLY and CDR2 FYNNEI.

This sequence joins TRBV15 and TRBJ2-1; tentative D call: TRBD2 (5 bases). The CDR3 contains 15 residues. With 4 bases removed from V and 5 bases from J, the gap between germline ends came to 15 bases. The germline CDR1 and CDR2 sequences are LNHNV and YYDKDF (reference sequence). The CDR3 nucleotides read TGTGCCACCAGCACGCCTCCCCGGCGGGACAATGAGCAGTTCTTC. Translating it yields CATSTPPRRDNEQFF.